Here is one TCR beta chain with its context. At one boundary the junction diverges from the germline segment, which might be a read error. This entry is derived from a study of identical twins. Carrying unique molecular identifiers, the cDNA also gained a universal primer site through template switching. Each CDR3 protein is one row after TCRdb ran MiXCR on the 5' RACE reads. The sample carries hundreds of thousands of distinct CDR3 sequences, roughly 7% recorded once. CDR1 is DFQATT, CDR2 SNEGSKA, per germline (reference sequence). The CDR3 loop spans 16 amino acids. This sample also appeared in a second study, on yellow fever vaccine responses in identical twins.

V gene TRBV20-1 combines with J gene TRBJ2-1, with 8 bases matching TRBD1. The sample was memory (CD45RO+) T cells sorted from blood. The TCR comes from a woman aged 18-29 years in good health. CDR3 nucleotides: TGCGGTGCTAGAGATGTGTCCACTACAGGGGGCAATGAGCAGTTCTTC. This encodes CGARDVSTTGGNEQFF.